Below, one T cell receptor (beta chain) is given with its context. Random-hexamer reverse transcription was applied to roughly 0.5 to 1 ug RNA. TCRdb re-called the immunoSEQ multiplex PCR reads through MiXCR, storing one row per CDR3 protein. The table lists under 200,000 distinct CDR3 sequences, 85% to 95% of them singletons, with 0.1% in the top ten. The sample belongs to a study of CD8 T cells in Susac syndrome. CDR1 is MNHEY, CDR2 SVGAGI, per germline. The CDR3 runs 14 residues. V lost 6 bases and J lost 5; bases outside the gene matches: 3. The TCR comes from a human donor in good health. Sequencing was performed on CD4+ T cells from PBMCs. The chain links TRBV6-5 to TRBJ1-6, with 8 bases matching TRBD1. The CDR3 here is CASRLGQDNSPLHF. Here the CDR3 DNA reads TGTGCCAGCAGATTGGGACAGGATAATTCACCCCTCCACTTT.